These 22 T cell receptor beta chains came from one sample sequenced in a study of blood T cell repertoires in COVID-19. This table comes from immunoSEQ multiplex PCR, and its TCRdb copy is limited to in-frame clones, with some not included. The sample records 100,000 to 150,000 clones, around 85% being singletons. Sequencing input: peripheral blood. These receptors were obtained from a woman of 80 years or more with COVID-19, enrolled during active disease.

The rearrangement links TRBV10-3 to TRBJ2-5; maybe TRBD2 (6 bases). V lost 6 bases and J lost 1, with 9 bases in between. CDR1 ENHRY and CDR2 SYGVKD come from the germline V gene. The CDR3 runs to 13 residues. The DNA of the CDR3 is TGTGCCATCAGGCCTAGCGCCCAAGAGACCCAGTACTTC. This sequence encodes CAIRPSAQETQYF.

This clone was picked up a small number of times. This chain uses TRBV11-1 with TRBJ1-6, with a weak D call TRBD1 (5 bases). V was trimmed by 2 bases and J by 11 bases, leaving 13 bases between them. The germline V gene encodes CDR1 SGHAT and CDR2 FQDESV (reference sequence). This CDR3 has 14 amino acids. The CDR3 loop is CASSLSGQGTPLHF. For the CDR3, the DNA is TGTGCCAGCAGCTTATCGGGTCAGGGTACACCCCTCCACTTT.

This clone was counted once. This chain links TRBV2 with TRBJ2-1; D gene unclear. Between the trimmed V and J ends, which lost 0 bases and 9 bases, there was a span of 6 bases. Germline V gene data show CDR1 as SNHLY and CDR2 as FYNNEI. This CDR3 is 12 amino acids long. In DNA form, the CDR3 reads TGTGCCAGCAGTGAAGCGAGTGGTGAGCAGTTCTTC. Translated: CASSEASGEQFF. The variable domain in full, with the rest retrieved from reference TRBV2 and TRBJ2-1, is EPEVTQTPSHQVTQMGQEVILRCVPISNHLYFYWYRQILGQKVEFLVSFYNNEISEKSEIFDDQFSVERPDGSNFTLKIRSTKLEDSAMYFCASSEASGEQFFGPGTRLTVL.

The chain has TRBV28 and TRBJ1-2; the match to TRBD1 covers 11 bases. The junction had 14 bases not matched to a gene; V was cut back by 5 bases and J by 0 bases. The CDR3 runs to 19 residues. Germline V gene data show CDR1 as MDHEN and CDR2 as SYDVKM. This CDR3 is CASSTHGTGGAGANYGYTF. CDR3 sequence (DNA): TGTGCCAGCAGTACCCACGGGACAGGGGGAGCTGGAGCTAACTATGGCTACACCTTC.

The V call is TRBV28, the J call TRBJ1-2; 8 bases align to TRBD1. CDR1 and CDR2 (germline): MDHEN, SYDVKM. This CDR3 comprises 16 residues. The trim removed 8 bases at V and 7 bases at J, leaving 18 bases unmatched. In DNA form, the CDR3 reads TGTGCCAGCCTCTTACCTTTCGGGCAGGGGGCTTCTGGCTACACCTTC. Amino acid sequence: CASLLPFGQGASGYTF.

This chain joins TRBV4-1 and TRBJ1-4; 10 positions agree with TRBD1. The junction had 5 bases not matched to a gene; V was cut back by 0 bases and J by 7 bases. The CDR3 runs to 16 residues. Germline V lookup: CDR1 MGHRA, CDR2 YSYEKL. Here the CDR3 DNA reads TGCGCCAGCAGCCAAGAGACAGGGGGCTGGGGTGAAAAACTGTTTTTT. Its protein product is CASSQETGGWGEKLFF.

The rearrangement uses TRBV19 and TRBJ2-7; TRBD1 agrees at 7 bases. Trimming took 5 bases from V and 2 from J; bases not matched to a gene: 6. Germline V gives CDR1 LNHDA, CDR2 SQIVND (reference sequence). This CDR3 contains 14 residues. The CDR3 sequence is CASSPNRGTYEQYF. Written as DNA, the CDR3 is TGTGCCAGTAGTCCAAACAGGGGAACCTACGAGCAGTACTTC.

The CDR3 nucleotides read TGTGCCAGCAGTTTCTCAGATAACTATGGCTACACCTTC. Its protein is CASSFSDNYGYTF. The rearrangement joins TRBV12-3 or TRBV12-4 to TRBJ1-2; D is unresolved. This CDR3 has 13 residues. Trimming shortened V by 3 bases and J by 1 base, and 6 bases separated the two germline ends.

This clone came up once. The V call is TRBV6-5, the J call TRBJ1-2, with D possibly being TRBD1 (5 bases). This CDR3 comprises 15 residues. Trimming took off 7 bases at V and 7 bases at J, with 22 bases between the two ends. Germline V gene data show CDR1 as MNHEY and CDR2 as SVGAGI. In nucleotides, the CDR3 is TGTGCCAGCAAGACACAGGATGTAGCGGTGTTTGGCTACACCTTC. It translates to CASKTQDVAVFGYTF.

This chain joins TRBV6-2 or TRBV6-3 and TRBJ1-4; 7 nucleotides agree with TRBD1. The germline gives CDR1 MNHEY, CDR2 SVGEGT. V gave up 5 bases and J gave up 5 bases; unmatched junction bases: 11. The CDR3 is made up of 16 amino acids. The DNA for the CDR3 is TGTGCCAGCAGTACCTCCACAGGGGACAGAAATGAAAAACTGTTTTTT. Protein sequence: CASSTSTGDRNEKLFF.

This chain joins TRBV7-3 and TRBJ2-1, with 7 bases matching TRBD2. The J segment lost 0 bases and the V segment lost 0 bases, leaving 11 bases of the junction unmatched. The V gene's germline CDR1 is SGHTA and CDR2 FQGTGA. This CDR3 is 19 amino acids long. CDR3 coding DNA: TGTGCCAGCAGCTTAACGTCTTCCGGGACTAAATGCTCCTACAATGAGCAGTTCTTC. Translated, it gives CASSLTSSGTKCSYNEQFF. Full variable domain (remainder filled in from reference TRBV7-3 and TRBJ2-1): GAGVSQTPSNKVTEKGKYVELRCDPISGHTALYWYRQSLGQGPEFLIYFQGTGAADDSGLPNDRFFAVRPEGSVSTLKIQRTERGDSAVYLCASSLTSSGTKCSYNEQFFGPGTRLTVL.

This chain connects TRBV3-1 (or the pseudogene TRBV3-2) to TRBJ2-7, with TRBD2 matching 12 bases. Germline loops: CDR1 LGHDT, CDR2 YNNKEL (reference sequence). This CDR3 contains 14 residues. J was trimmed by 4 bases and V by 4 bases; bases with no gene match: 2. The CDR3 DNA sequence: TGTGCCAGCAGCCCCACTAGCGGGAGGTACGAGCAGTACTTC. Its translation is CASSPTSGRYEQYF.

The chain employs TRBV6-6 and TRBJ2-1; 12 bases match TRBD2. Trimming took 5 bases from V and 0 from J; bases not matched to a gene: 2. The germline CDR1 and CDR2 sequences are MNHNY and SVGAGI (reference sequence). There are 16 residues in the CDR3. The CDR3 is CASSGLAGRSYNEQFF. The CDR3 coding sequence is TGTGCCAGCAGTGGACTAGCGGGACGCTCCTACAATGAGCAGTTCTTC.

V and J are TRBV19 and TRBJ2-7; 8 positions agree with TRBD1. With 6 bases clipped from V and 3 bases from J, the junction kept 7 bases outside the gene matches. Germline V gene lookup returns CDR1 LNHDA and CDR2 SQIVND (reference sequence). The CDR3 has 14 residues. CDR3 in amino acids: CASRRGTGDYEQYF. CDR3 in DNA: TGTGCCAGTAGACGCGGGACAGGCGACTACGAGCAGTACTTC.

This CDR3 is CASLAGVNEQFF. CDR3 coding DNA: TGTGCCAGTCTAGCGGGAGTGAATGAGCAGTTCTTC. V usage is TRBV6-5 and J usage is TRBJ2-1, with 10 bases identical to TRBD2. This CDR3 is built from 12 residues. With 9 bases clipped from V and 7 bases from J, the junction kept 3 bases outside the gene matches. Germline CDR1 is MNHEY and CDR2 is SVGAGI.

The chain joins TRBV19 to TRBJ2-1; TRBD2 might be the D (6 bases). V lost 6 bases, J lost 2 bases, and 11 bases lay in between. Germline V lookup: CDR1 LNHDA, CDR2 SQIVND (reference sequence). The CDR3 runs to 14 residues. The CDR3 region is CASSRGITYNEQFF. CDR3 in DNA: TGTGCCAGTAGCCGGGGGATCACCTACAATGAGCAGTTCTTC.

The rearrangement links TRBV2 to TRBJ1-5, with 7 bases identical to TRBD1. V lost 10 bases and J lost 7; bases outside the gene matches: 10. This CDR3 has 13 amino acids. Germline assignment: CDR1 SNHLY and CDR2 FYNNEI. CDR3 amino acids: CATQGVPGQPQHF. The CDR3 DNA follows: TGTGCCACCCAGGGGGTTCCGGGGCAGCCCCAGCATTTT.

This sequence joins TRBV5-5 and TRBJ1-2; D might be TRBD1 (5 bases). The germline CDR1 and CDR2 sequences are SGHKS and YYEKEE (reference sequence). Trimming cost V 1 base and J 6 bases, with 13 bases left between them. The CDR3 spans 14 residues. In DNA form, the CDR3 reads TGTGCCAGCAGCTTGTACGCGGCAGGGCATGGCTACACCTTC. Protein sequence: CASSLYAAGHGYTF.

The J gene is TRBJ2-7, the V gene TRBV4-3, with TRBD2 matching 7 bases. The CDR3 sequence is 20 residues long. Trimming removed 0 bases from V and 1 base from J; junction bases left unmatched: 18. The germline gives CDR1 LGHNA, CDR2 YSLEER. The CDR3: CASSQDVFGMTSRDSYEQYF. CDR3 sequence (DNA): TGCGCCAGCAGCCAAGACGTATTTGGCATGACTAGCAGAGATTCCTACGAGCAGTACTTC.

The J gene is TRBJ2-1, the V gene TRBV4-1; 7 nucleotides line up with TRBD2. With V trimmed by 2 bases and J by 6 bases, 7 bases remained unmatched. The germline V gene encodes CDR1 MGHRA and CDR2 YSYEKL. The CDR3 consists of 15 residues. Written as DNA, the CDR3 is TGCGCCAGCAGCCAAAGTCCGGCTAGCGGCAATGAGCAGTTCTTC. It codes for CASSQSPASGNEQFF.

V and J are TRBV19 and TRBJ1-2, with D possibly TRBD1 on 5 matching bases. CDR1 and CDR2 (germline): LNHDA, SQIVND (reference sequence). The CDR3 is made up of 13 amino acids. Trimming removed 6 bases at V and 0 bases at J, with 8 bases between. CDR3 nucleotides: TGTGCCAGTAGCCAGGACACTAACTATGGCTACACCTTC. This sequence encodes CASSQDTNYGYTF.

The gene calls are TRBV19 and TRBJ1-6; tentative D call: TRBD1 (5 bases). Germline V gives CDR1 LNHDA, CDR2 SQIVND (reference sequence). This CDR3 is 14 amino acids long. Trimming shortened V by 3 bases and J by 4 bases, and 7 bases separated the two germline ends. This chain's CDR3 is CASSMGGYNSPLHF. The CDR3 bases are TGTGCCAGTAGTATGGGGGGATATAATTCACCCCTCCACTTT.